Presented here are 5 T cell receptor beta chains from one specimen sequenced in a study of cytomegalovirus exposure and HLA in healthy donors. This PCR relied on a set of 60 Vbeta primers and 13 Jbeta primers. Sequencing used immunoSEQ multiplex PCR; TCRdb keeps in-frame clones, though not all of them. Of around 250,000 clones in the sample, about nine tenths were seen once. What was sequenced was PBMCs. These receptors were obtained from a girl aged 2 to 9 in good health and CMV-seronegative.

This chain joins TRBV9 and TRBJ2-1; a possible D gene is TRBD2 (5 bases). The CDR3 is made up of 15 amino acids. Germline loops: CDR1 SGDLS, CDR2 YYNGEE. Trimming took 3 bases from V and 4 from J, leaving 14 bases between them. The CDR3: CASSALEVGYNEQFF. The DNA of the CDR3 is TGTGCCAGCAGCGCCCTGGAGGTGGGGTACAATGAGCAGTTCTTC.

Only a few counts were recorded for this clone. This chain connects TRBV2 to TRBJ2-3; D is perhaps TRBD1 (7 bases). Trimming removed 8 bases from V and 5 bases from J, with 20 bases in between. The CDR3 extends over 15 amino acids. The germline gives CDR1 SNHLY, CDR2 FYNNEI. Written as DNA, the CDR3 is TGTGCCAGCGCCCAGGGGGGAGGCCAGGGAGATACGCAGTATTTT. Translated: CASAQGGGQGDTQYF.

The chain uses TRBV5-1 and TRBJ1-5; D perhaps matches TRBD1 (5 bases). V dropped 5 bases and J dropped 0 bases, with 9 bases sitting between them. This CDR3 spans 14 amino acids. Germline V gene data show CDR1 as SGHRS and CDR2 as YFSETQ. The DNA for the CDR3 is TGCGCCAGCAGTACGGGGGGTAGCAATCAGCCCCAGCATTTT. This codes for CASSTGGSNQPQHF. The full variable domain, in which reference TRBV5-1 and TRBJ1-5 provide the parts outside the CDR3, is KAGVTQTPRYLIKTRGQQVTLSCSPISGHRSVSWYQQTPGQGLQFLFEYFSETQRNKGNFPGRFSGRQFSNSRSEMNVSTLELGDSALYLCASSTGGSNQPQHFGDGTRLSIL.

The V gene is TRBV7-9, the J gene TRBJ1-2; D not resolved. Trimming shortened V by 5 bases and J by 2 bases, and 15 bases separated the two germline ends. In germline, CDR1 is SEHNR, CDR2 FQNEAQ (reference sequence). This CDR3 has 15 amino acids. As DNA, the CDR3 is TGTGCCAGCAGCCCCGGAGGAGCCTACAACTATGGCTACACCTTC. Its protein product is CASSPGGAYNYGYTF.

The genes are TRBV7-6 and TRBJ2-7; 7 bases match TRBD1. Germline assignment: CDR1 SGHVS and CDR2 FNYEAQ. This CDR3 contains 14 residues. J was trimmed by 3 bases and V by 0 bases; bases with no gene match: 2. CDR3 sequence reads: CASSLASGGYEQYF. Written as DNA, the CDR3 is TGTGCCAGCAGCTTAGCCTCAGGGGGCTACGAGCAGTACTTC.